These 5 T cell receptor beta chains originate from one sample sequenced in a study of CD8 T cells in ankylosing spondylitis. One entry per CDR3 protein results from TCRdb running MiXCR on the 5' RACE reads. Of 210,000 or so distinct CDR3 sequences in the sample, roughly 8.2% were seen once. The sequencing sample was made of blood, either unsorted or a sorted T cell fraction (not recorded which). The receptor source for this set is a female donor with ankylosing spondylitis or in good health (not recorded which).

This chain uses TRBV5-6 with TRBJ1-2; D remains unclear. The CDR3 covers 14 residues. Per the germline V gene, CDR1 is SGHDT and CDR2 is YYEEEE. The V end lost 3 bases, the J end lost 1 base, and 10 bases lay between the germline ends. The CDR3 DNA reads as TGTGCCAGCAGCTCCCCGCGATATAACTATGGCTACACCTTC. Translating gives CASSSPRYNYGYTF.

The table lists this clonotype with a few counts. The chain couples TRBV2 to TRBJ2-3; D is ambiguous. With 10 bases removed from V and 5 bases from J, the gap between germline ends came to 10 bases. Germline values: CDR1 SNHLY, CDR2 FYNNEI. The CDR3 covers 11 residues. The CDR3 nucleotides are TGTGCCATTCGCCCGGAAGATACGCAGTATTTT. This translates into CAIRPEDTQYF.

There are many counts of this clonotype. The chain employs TRBV7-2 and TRBJ1-2; the D is unclear. CDR3 length equals 11 residues. With 1 base removed from V and 8 bases from J, the gap between germline ends came to 5 bases. CDR1 is SGHTA, CDR2 FQGNSA, per germline. DNA of the CDR3: TGTGCCAGCAGCTTAGGAGGGGGCTACACCTTC. This sequence encodes CASSLGGGYTF.

This clonotype was counted ten times or more. This chain links TRBV28 with TRBJ2-1; D unresolved. Germline CDR1 is MDHEN and CDR2 is SYDVKM. V lost 6 bases and J 0 bases, leaving 6 bases between the germline ends. The CDR3 consists of 13 residues. The CDR3 protein is CASRSSSYNEQFF. The CDR3 nucleotides are TGTGCCAGCAGATCGTCCTCCTACAATGAGCAGTTCTTC.

This clonotype was counted many times. V and J are TRBV19 and TRBJ2-4, with 8 nucleotides matching TRBD1. CDR3 length equals 14 residues. Looked up from germline, CDR1 is LNHDA and CDR2 is SQIVND (reference sequence). Trimming at V came to 3 bases and at J to 8 bases, leaving 6 bases not matched to a gene. CDR3 DNA: TGTGCCAGTAGTATCCAGCCAGGGGGCTACATTCAGTACTTC. Its protein product is CASSIQPGGYIQYF. The full variable domain, rest sourced from reference TRBV19 and TRBJ2-4, is DGGITQSPKYLFRKEGQNVTLSCEQNLNHDAMYWYRQDPGQGLRLIYYSQIVNDFQKGDIAEGYSVSREKKESFPLTVTSAQKNPTAFYLCASSIQPGGYIQYFGAGTRLSVL.